Sequencing of this T cell receptor (beta chain) was carried out in a study of blood T cell repertoires in COVID-19. Study as a whole: Spain, Italy and the United States supplied samples that represented acute and convalescent COVID-19.

Germline V CDR1 and CDR2: KGHSH, LQKENI. The CDR3 sequence is 15 residues long. Trimming cost V 0 bases and J 6 bases; bases outside gene matches: 7. Original processing methods: Amplification from reference gene primers served as the basis for estimated nucleated cell counts. Sequenced by immunoSEQ multiplex PCR; TCRdb stores in-frame clones only, minus some. V and J calls and clone size are those listed in that table; D and trimming were worked out from the DNA. The sample consists of approximately 140,000 clones, around 90% of them appearing once. This receptor was identified in a man in his sixties with active or convalescent COVID-19. Sequences were obtained from peripheral blood. This chain connects TRBV18 to TRBJ2-7, with 8 bases aligning to TRBD2. The CDR3 nucleotides read TGTGCCAGCTCACCACCAAAAGCGGGAGAAACCGAGCAGTACTTC. Its protein is CASSPPKAGETEQYF.